Listed below are T cell receptor beta chains from one sample, sequenced in a study of radiation and T cells in renal cell carcinoma. This table comes from immunoSEQ multiplex PCR, and its TCRdb copy is limited to in-frame clones, with some not included. The sample has approximately 49,000 clones; roughly 78% are singletons. Source: blood, taken from a patient whose treatment included radiotherapy and nephrectomy. The receptors come from a woman aged 70-85 years with renal cell carcinoma. CDR3s include the opening cysteine and the closing phenylalanine or tryptophan. The order of the fields is V gene, CDR3 protein.

TRBV6-1 CASSNPGGAHQPQHF
TRBV7-7 CASSLGLAETQYF
TRBV4-2 CASSQGNGNIQYF
TRBV5-4 CASSSTGARGYGYTF
TRBV5-1 CASSLGPRSSGELFF
TRBV19 CASRNWTGVGGYTF
TRBV6-5 CASSPRGDTEAFF
TRBV5-1 CASSSGGPYNEQFF
TRBV5-1 CASSQGGNTEAFF
TRBV2 CASSEGAPAYEQYF
TRBV19 CASSSDVTQYF
TRBV6-1 CASRGGMGAYEQYF
TRBV27 CASSPDTGNDHEQYF
TRBV19 CASSIGAGVSETQYF
TRBV5-8 CASSLDRGRLITEAFF
TRBV19 CASSIYSGRDYGYTF
TRBV15 CATSRSSGGNEQFF
TRBV6-1 CASSELHQPQHF
TRBV12-5 CASGLGGGQHTEAFF
TRBV25-1 CASAPGPGPGDQETQYF
TRBV5-1 CASSLTEMGTQYF
TRBV21-1 CASSNSSYNEQFF
TRBV9 CASSVSGLAGGETQYF
TRBV10-2 CASSEGDHKETQYF
TRBV5-1 CASSLALAGTGELFF
TRBV29-1 CSVHRGAGGYTF
TRBV5-6 CASSLERGGSTDTQYF
TRBV21-1 CASSKEEGGYTF
TRBV6-6 CASSPGLAGEETQYF
TRBV7-9 CASSLREGTGTEAFF
TRBV11-2 CASSFQGDTEAFF
TRBV19 CASSMLSTNEQFF
TRBV11-2 CASTKLAGGRWSSYEQYF
TRBV27 CASRWGQGAYEQYF
TRBV19 CASSVDSPSYNEQFF
TRBV7-9 CASSLGLGRGQGGYTF
TRBV6-6 CASSPTGGDGEKLFF
TRBV7-2 CASSLLTRGFGNSPLHF
TRBV27 CASSPTGVPGANVLTF
TRBV5-6 CASSLRGTTNEKLFF
TRBV4-1 CASRGPTGETQYF
TRBV19 CASSVQNGNGKLFF
TRBV2 CASSETEFNYNEQFF
TRBV7-2 CASSPDDRENNEQFF